Presented here are 28 T cell receptor beta chains from one specimen sequenced in a study of HIV-infected children after antiretroviral therapy interruption. RNA-based 3' RACE libraries used unique molecular identifiers. TCRdb ran MiXCR on the 3' RACE reads and lists one entry per CDR3 protein. The table lists 40,000 to 55,000 distinct CDR3 sequences, around 4.7% of them singletons. Treatment meaning: PENTA 11 planned treatment interruption arm or continuous ART arm. Sequences were derived from CD45RA+ CD4+ T cells from PBMCs, pooled from several time points, sampled from a donor given antiretroviral therapy, either interrupted or continuous. Subset reported: naive CD4+ CD45RA+ CD45RO- T cells. The receptors stem from a pool of human donors with HIV.

The CDR3 bases are TGCAGCGTTGAGAGTCCAGGGTCCTACGAGCAGTACTTC. It encodes CSVESPGSYEQYF. The genes are TRBV29-1 and TRBJ2-7; weak D call: TRBD1 (5 bases). This CDR3 comprises 13 residues. V was pared by 3 bases and J by 1 base, with 10 bases between. Germline V lookup: CDR1 SQVTM, CDR2 ANQGSEA.

The chain uses TRBV15 and TRBJ2-7; 9 bases agree with TRBD1. Germline trimming cut 1 base from V and 3 bases from J; bases unmatched to any gene: 4. Germline CDR1 LNHNV, CDR2 YYDKDF (reference sequence). The CDR3 covers 15 residues. DNA for the CDR3: TGTGCCACCAGCAGAGTAGGGGGACAGGGCTACGAGCAGTACTTC. Amino acid sequence: CATSRVGGQGYEQYF.

The gene calls are TRBV19 and TRBJ2-1, with D possibly TRBD2 on 6 matching bases. CDR3 length: 15 amino acids. The V gene lost 5 bases and the J gene lost 1 base, with 12 bases spanning the gap. The germline gives CDR1 LNHDA, CDR2 SQIVND (reference sequence). CDR3 region: CASSSNRGSYNEQFF. CDR3 sequence (DNA): TGTGCCAGTAGTTCAAACCGGGGGTCCTACAATGAGCAGTTCTTC.

This clonotype was seen many times. The V call is TRBV20-1, the J call TRBJ2-1; 7 bases align to TRBD2. The germline CDR1 and CDR2 sequences are DFQATT and SNEGSKA (reference sequence). The CDR3 is 14 amino acids. V lost 1 base, J lost 2 bases, and 2 bases stayed unmatched. CDR3 sequence (DNA): TGCAGTGCTAGAGGGGGGACTACCTACAATGAGCAGTTCTTC. Translated: CSARGGTTYNEQFF.

At least ten counts were recorded for this clonotype. This rearrangement joins TRBV20-1 to TRBJ2-5; unclear D gene. Deletions cut 1 base from V and 2 bases from J, with 11 bases between. Germline V gene lookup returns CDR1 DFQATT and CDR2 SNEGSKA (reference sequence). The CDR3 totals 14 residues. The CDR3 loop reads CSARVGRTQETQYF. The DNA for the CDR3 is TGCAGTGCTAGAGTCGGCCGTACTCAAGAGACCCAGTACTTC.

In its sample, this clonotype was seen many times. The J gene is TRBJ2-2, the V gene TRBV12-3 or TRBV12-4; the D gene is possibly TRBD1 (5 bases). The length of the CDR3 is 14 residues. V dropped 5 bases and J dropped 1 base, with 8 bases sitting between them. For the CDR3, the DNA is TGTGCCAGCAGTCTCGGACAGAACACCGGGGAGCTGTTTTTT. This encodes CASSLGQNTGELFF.

Many counts were recorded for this clonotype. This chain connects TRBV7-9 to TRBJ1-6; D unclear. Germline CDR1 SEHNR, CDR2 FQNEAQ (reference sequence). V was trimmed by 5 bases and J by 9 bases, leaving 11 bases between them. This CDR3 is 13 amino acids long. CDR3: CASSPGLGSPLHF. The CDR3 coding sequence is TGTGCCAGCAGCCCCGGGCTTGGTTCACCCCTCCACTTT.

This clonotype has ten or more counts. Written as DNA, the CDR3 is TGCAGCGTTGTGCAAGAGACCCAGTACTTC. Amino acids: CSVVQETQYF. V usage is TRBV29-1 and J usage is TRBJ2-5, with D uncertain. Germline V CDR1 and CDR2: SQVTM, ANQGSEA. Trimming cost V 4 bases and J 2 bases, with 2 bases left between them. The CDR3 sequence is 10 residues long.

This clonotype was detected ten times or more. The chain has TRBV2 and TRBJ1-2; tentative D call: TRBD1 (6 bases). V was shortened by 5 bases and J by 14 bases, with 24 bases between the two germline ends. CDR1 and CDR2 (germline): SNHLY, FYNNEI. This CDR3 has 14 amino acids. CDR3 in DNA: TGTGCCAGCAGTCCCGAGGGGGGGGAGCTAATAAGAACCTTC. Encoded protein: CASSPEGGELIRTF.

The chain links TRBV29-1 to TRBJ2-5, with D perhaps matching TRBD1 (6 bases). Germline V lookup: CDR1 SQVTM, CDR2 ANQGSEA. The CDR3 contains 11 residues. V was shortened by 6 bases and J by 6 bases, with 11 bases between the two germline ends. The CDR3 DNA reads TGCAGCGTCCAGGGGTATCAGACCCAGTACTTC. It is translated as CSVQGYQTQYF.

The table lists this clonotype with many counts. This sequence joins TRBV29-1 and TRBJ2-1; D remains ambiguous. The CDR3 has 11 amino acids. The germline V gene encodes CDR1 SQVTM and CDR2 ANQGSEA. V was trimmed by 4 bases and J by 8 bases, leaving 9 bases between them. CDR3 in amino acids: CSVALMDEQFF. DNA of the CDR3: TGCAGCGTTGCCCTTATGGATGAGCAGTTCTTC.

This clonotype was detected only a few times. The rearrangement links TRBV7-4 to TRBJ1-2; unclear D gene. The CDR3 spans 12 residues. The V gene's germline CDR1 is SGHVT and CDR2 SQSDAQ. V dropped 6 bases and J dropped 4 bases, with 9 bases sitting between them. DNA for the CDR3: TGTGCCAGCAGTCCTCGGTTCTATGGCTACACCTTC. It yields the protein CASSPRFYGYTF.

V is TRBV11-2 and J is TRBJ1-1; TRBD1 is a possible D gene (6 bases). CDR1 SGHAT and CDR2 FQNNGV come from the germline V gene. The V and J ends lost 0 bases and 0 bases respectively, with 11 bases between them. The CDR3 sequence is 16 residues long. This chain's CDR3 is CASSLDATGMNTEAFF. The CDR3, as DNA: TGTGCCAGCAGCTTAGACGCCACAGGGATGAACACTGAAGCTTTCTTT.

The rearrangement uses TRBV7-9 and TRBJ2-5; TRBD2 aligns across 8 bases. V lost 5 bases to trimming and J lost 5 bases; unmatched junction nucleotides: 13. Germline V gene data show CDR1 as SEHNR and CDR2 as FQNEAQ (reference sequence). CDR3 size: 16 residues. This CDR3 reads CASSRTPGGAWETQYF. CDR3 DNA sequence: TGTGCCAGCAGCCGAACACCGGGGGGGGCCTGGGAGACCCAGTACTTC.

This clonotype was detected many times. The chain links TRBV7-9 to TRBJ1-1; no firm D call. Trimming left V 1 base short and J 2 bases short, with 8 bases between. The CDR3 contains 14 residues. Looked up from germline, CDR1 is SEHNR and CDR2 is FQNEAQ (reference sequence). This chain's CDR3 is CASSLEQVNTEAFF. DNA for the CDR3: TGTGCCAGCAGCTTAGAGCAGGTAAACACTGAAGCTTTCTTT.

This clonotype was observed many times. The chain has TRBV9 and TRBJ2-3; D unclear. V gave up 0 bases and J gave up 0 bases, with 8 bases separating them. Germline CDR1 SGDLS, CDR2 YYNGEE. This CDR3 comprises 15 residues. The CDR3 bases are TGTGCCAGCAGCGTAGAAAGACCTAGCACAGATACGCAGTATTTT. It encodes CASSVERPSTDTQYF.

This chain links TRBV11-3 with TRBJ2-6, with D possibly matching TRBD1 (5 bases). V was pared by 3 bases and J by 3 bases, with 15 bases between. CDR3 length equals 17 residues. The germline V gene has CDR1 SGHNT and CDR2 YENEEA. CDR3 sequence: CASSLGRAGDGANVLTF. The CDR3 DNA follows: TGTGCCAGCAGCTTGGGCAGGGCAGGAGATGGGGCCAACGTCCTGACTTTC.

This clonotype was seen many times. The V call is TRBV2, the J call TRBJ1-4; perhaps TRBD1 as D (6 bases). The CDR3 loop spans 16 amino acids. Trimming removed 4 bases from V and 3 bases from J, with 15 bases in between. Per the germline V gene, CDR1 is SNHLY and CDR2 is FYNNEI. CDR3 amino acids: CASSGPGGAANEKLFF. DNA for the CDR3: TGTGCCAGCAGTGGGCCTGGGGGGGCGGCTAATGAAAAACTGTTTTTT.

This clonotype was counted between two and nine times. V gene TRBV2 combines with J gene TRBJ2-7, with a weak D call TRBD2 (6 bases). V lost 6 bases to trimming and J lost 2 bases, with 20 bases between them. The CDR3 is 16 residues long. Germline loops: CDR1 SNHLY, CDR2 FYNNEI. CDR3 sequence (DNA): TGTGCCAGCAGGAGTGACGCGGCAGGGACTCCCTACGAGCAGTACTTC. Encoded protein: CASRSDAAGTPYEQYF.

The table lists this clonotype with many counts. The chain has TRBV2 and TRBJ1-1; a weak D match, TRBD1 (5 bases). Germline values: CDR1 SNHLY, CDR2 FYNNEI. This CDR3 has 13 amino acids. Trimming took off 6 bases at V and 4 bases at J, with 12 bases between the two ends. Here the CDR3 DNA reads TGTGCCAGCAGGAGGGGTGAGGGCACTGAAGCTTTCTTT. It codes for CASRRGEGTEAFF.

This clonotype came up many times. CDR3 coding DNA: TGCAGCGTTGAGGTAGACAGGCTGGGCTATGGCTACACCTTC. This translates into CSVEVDRLGYGYTF. V is TRBV29-1 and J is TRBJ1-2, with D possibly matching TRBD1 (6 bases). This CDR3 comprises 14 residues. The germline V gene encodes CDR1 SQVTM and CDR2 ANQGSEA. V lost 3 bases and J lost 4, with 15 bases in between.

In this sample, this clonotype turned up many times. The chain recombines TRBV6-1 with TRBJ2-2; 7 bases agree with TRBD1. This CDR3 region has 14 residues. Germline-derived CDR1 and CDR2 are MNHNS and SASEGT. J lost 3 bases, V lost 6 bases, and 4 bases had no gene match. The CDR3 coding sequence is TGTGCCAGCAGCGACGACAGGGACACCGGGGAGCTGTTTTTT. Translating it yields CASSDDRDTGELFF.

This clonotype was picked up many times. The V gene is TRBV21-1, the J gene TRBJ2-7; TRBD1, the table's D call, was not compared with the DNA. TRBV21-1 is flagged as a pseudogene. This CDR3 spans 17 amino acids. The CDR3: CASSKEGEGTASYEQYF. CDR3 bases: TGTGCCAGCAGCAAAGAGGGGGAAGGGACAGCCTCCTACGAGCAGTACTTC.

This clonotype was found many times. V and J are TRBV2 and TRBJ2-1; 8 bases match TRBD1. The CDR3 consists of 15 residues. The V gene's germline CDR1 is SNHLY and CDR2 FYNNEI. V lost 4 bases, J lost 0 bases, and 2 bases stayed unmatched. Here the CDR3 reads CASSGQGTSYNEQFF. CDR3 sequence (DNA): TGTGCCAGCAGTGGACAGGGGACCTCCTACAATGAGCAGTTCTTC. Full variable domain (rest looked up from reference TRBV2 and TRBJ2-1): EPEVTQTPSHQVTQMGQEVILRCVPISNHLYFYWYRQILGQKVEFLVSFYNNEISEKSEIFDDQFSVERPDGSNFTLKIRSTKLEDSAMYFCASSGQGTSYNEQFFGPGTRLTVL.

This clonotype was detected only a few times. The chain couples TRBV20-1 to TRBJ1-2, with unresolved D. Germline V gene lookup returns CDR1 DFQATT and CDR2 SNEGSKA (reference sequence). Trimming removed 5 bases from V and 0 bases from J, with 13 bases in between. The CDR3 contains 14 residues. CDR3 sequence reads: CSAEGVLTNYGYTF. CDR3 coding DNA: TGCAGTGCTGAGGGCGTCTTGACTAACTATGGCTACACCTTC.

This clonotype was counted at least ten times. The gene calls are TRBV19 and TRBJ1-5; the D is unclear. V lost 5 bases and J lost 0, with 8 bases in between. The CDR3 runs to 14 residues. Germline lookup yields CDR1 LNHDA and CDR2 SQIVND (reference sequence). CDR3 loop: CASSSQDSNQPQHF. The CDR3 region has the DNA TGTGCCAGTAGTTCCCAAGATAGCAATCAGCCCCAGCATTTT. Supplemented by reference TRBV19 and TRBJ1-5, the full variable domain reads DGGITQSPKYLFRKEGQNVTLSCEQNLNHDAMYWYRQDPGQGLRLIYYSQIVNDFQKGDIAEGYSVSREKKESFPLTVTSAQKNPTAFYLCASSSQDSNQPQHFGDGTRLSIL.

The chain links TRBV12-3 or TRBV12-4 to TRBJ1-6, with D tentatively TRBD1 (6 bases). Trimming removed 4 bases at V and 13 bases at J, with 8 bases between. The CDR3 length is 11 residues. The CDR3: CASSSGQPLHF. As DNA, the CDR3 is TGTGCCAGCAGTTCCGGACAGCCCCTCCACTTT.

This clonotype is medium-sized by share. V is TRBV6-1 and J is TRBJ1-1; D unresolved. Deletions cut 4 bases from V and 5 bases from J, with 11 bases between. Germline CDR1 reads MNHNS; CDR2 reads SASEGT. The CDR3 runs to 13 residues. CDR3 nucleotides: TGTGCCAGCAGTGCCCGAGCGTGGACTGAAGCTTTCTTT. The encoded protein is CASSARAWTEAFF.